This T cell receptor (beta chain) emerged from a study of blood T cell repertoires in COVID-19. Study at large: Acute-phase and convalescent COVID-19 samples originated in the United States, Italy and Spain.

Profiled with immunoSEQ multiplex PCR; TCRdb holds only in-frame clones, not every one. The sample lists 50,000 to 65,000 clones, 70% to 90% seen once, with 3.5% in the top ten. With V trimmed by 1 base and J by 13 bases, 3 bases remained unmatched. The CDR3 spans 12 residues. The germline V gene has CDR1 SGHTA and CDR2 FQGNSA. The clonotype was recovered from a man over 45 with active COVID-19. The sequenced material came from peripheral blood. This chain uses TRBV7-2 with TRBJ2-1; the match to TRBD2 covers 8 bases. The CDR3 DNA follows: TGTGCCAGCAGCTTAGATAGCGGGGTTCAGTTCTTC. It specifies CASSLDSGVQFF.